The clone carrying this T cell receptor (beta chain) appeared a few times. This entry comes from a study of response to subunit inactivated influenza vaccine. Germline V lookup: CDR1 SGHRS, CDR2 YFSETQ. V was shortened by 4 bases and J by 4 bases, with 11 bases between the two germline ends. There are 13 residues in the CDR3. One entry per CDR3 protein results from TCRdb running MiXCR on the RT-PCR reads. The sample includes about 570,000 distinct CDR3 sequences, approximately 10% of them seen just once. These data are also associated with another study on T cells expressing NK-cell markers. That work states: Making the TCR beta cDNA relied on 5'RACE template switching with UMIs. Sequenced donors, eight in total, included seven who were HCMV-seropositive and one who was seronegative. In roughly six donors, dominant CD3+CD56+NKG2C+ clonotypes ranked among the top 10 CD8+ clonotypes. Where several donors were concerned, these clonotypes also led the CD3+CD56-NKG2C+ fraction. Certain NKG2C+ T cell clones were expanded, and their HCMV specificity remained unclear.

Sequenced material: PBMCs from blood, taken on the day of vaccination. The sequence derives from a man aged 50 to 60 who received an inactivated influenza vaccine. The chain couples TRBV5-1 to TRBJ1-1, with TRBD1 as a possible D gene (5 bases). CDR3 residues: CASSPPGGTEAFF. DNA for the CDR3: TGCGCCAGCAGCCCCCCCGGGGGCACTGAAGCTTTCTTT.